A selection of T cell receptor beta chains follows, all from one sample in a study of blood T cell repertoires in COVID-19. Generated by immunoSEQ multiplex PCR, the TCRdb table keeps only in-frame clones and is missing some. This table holds 250,000 or so clones, 87% found once. The sequenced sample consisted of peripheral blood. These receptors came from a man younger than 30 with active or convalescent COVID-19. Each CDR3 is given with its conserved first and last residue. A D gene is named only where the DNA matches it firmly. Part of the rows lack a size; the others show once, few, many or a class for expanded clones.

>TRBJ1-4|.|.|16|TRBV21-1
TGTGCCAGCAGCAAAACCCGTCCAGGATTTCGTGAAAAACTGTTTTTT
CASSKTRPGFREKLFF
>TRBJ2-1|.|.|13|TRBV7-6
TGTGCCAGCAGCTCCCAACACGGGAGTGAGCAGTTCTTC
CASSSQHGSEQFF
>TRBJ2-3|.|.|14|TRBV7-2
TGTGCCAGCAGCTCGGACACGTTCACAGATACGCAGTATTTT
CASSSDTFTDTQYF
>TRBJ2-7|few|TRBD1|15|TRBV11-1
TGTGCCAGCAGCTTGGGGACAGAGGGTTCCTACGAGCAGTACTTC
CASSLGTEGSYEQYF
>TRBJ1-5|once|.|14|TRBV19
TGTGCCAGTAGGCCCGACAGCCAAAATCAGCCCCAGCATTTT
CASRPDSQNQPQHF
>TRBJ2-7|.|.|14|TRBV9
TGTGCCAGCAGCGATGGGAGTAGCGCCGGCGAGCAGTACTTC
CASSDGSSAGEQYF
>TRBJ1-3|.|.|14|TRBV11-2
TGTGCCAGCAGCGCGGGCCCCAATGAGAACACCATATATTTT
CASSAGPNENTIYF
>TRBJ1-4|.|.|14|TRBV27
TGTGCCAGCAGTTTAGTCCGGGATCATGAAAAACTGTTTTTT
CASSLVRDHEKLFF
>TRBJ1-1|.|.|19|TRBV11-2
TGTGCCAGCAGCTTAGAGAGTTTTGTTGTGCGGGACGGGGGGCACGGAGCTTTCTTT
CASSLESFVVRDGGHGAFF
>TRBJ1-1|.|.|15|TRBV13
TGTGCCAGCAGCTTAGTCGGGGGAGAGAACACTGAAGCTTTCTTT
CASSLVGGENTEAFF
>TRBJ1-1|.|TRBD1|15|TRBV5-4
TGTGCCAGCAGCGGACGGGACAGGGGTGACACTGAAGCTTTCTTT
CASSGRDRGDTEAFF
>TRBJ1-1|.|TRBD1|16|TRBV28
TGTGCCAGCAGTTTCTGGCAGGGGGAGTTTGGAGGTGAAGCTTTCTTT
CASSFWQGEFGGEAFF
>TRBJ2-3|.|.|15|TRBV14
TGTGCCAGCAGCCCCACCCTAGAGGGGGCAGATACGCAGTATTTT
CASSPTLEGADTQYF
>TRBJ2-5|.|.|17|TRBV3-1/TRBV3-2
TGTGCCAGCAGCCAACGTCTGGGCGTTCTCGACCAAGAGACCCAGTACTTC
CASSQRLGVLDQETQYF
>TRBJ1-6|.|.|15|TRBV6-5
TGTGCCAGCAGTTACGGGGCAGGAGTTAATTCACCCCTCCACTTT
CASSYGAGVNSPLHF
>TRBJ1-2|.|TRBD1|16|TRBV2
TGTGCCAGCAGGGGGGAGGGATCGGACAGGGACTTTAGCTACACCTTC
CASRGEGSDRDFSYTF
>TRBJ2-2|.|TRBD2|19|TRBV7-2
TGTGCCAGCAGCTTAGCCCCTTGGACTAGCGGGAAGGTCACCGGGGAGCTGTTTTTT
CASSLAPWTSGKVTGELFF
>TRBJ1-2|.|.|17|TRBV18
TGTGCCAGCTCACCTTTGGGCCAAACCGCCGCTGACTATGGCTACACCTTC
CASSPLGQTAADYGYTF
>TRBJ2-1|.|TRBD1|11|TRBV7-2
TGTGCCAGCAGCCCCCGGGACAGGCAGTTCTTC
CASSPRDRQFF
>TRBJ1-3|.|TRBD1|15|TRBV6-6
TGTGCCATTACAGGGGGCCGATTCTCTGGAAACACCATATATTTT
CAITGGRFSGNTIYF
>TRBJ2-3|.|.|16|TRBV24-1
TGTGCCACCAGTGATTTAAGACTAGGATTAGGGGATACGCAGTATTTT
CATSDLRLGLGDTQYF
>TRBJ1-1|.|.|14|TRBV7-3
TGTGCCAGCAGCTTAACCTCGTCGAGCACTGAAGCTTTCTTT
CASSLTSSSTEAFF
>TRBJ2-7|few|.|11|TRBV11-2
TGTGCCAGCAGCTTAGGAGGGATGCAGTACTTC
CASSLGGMQYF
>TRBJ2-7|.|.|14|TRBV6-2/TRBV6-3
TGTGCCAGCAGTTACTTGGGTCAGGCGGGGGAGCAGTACTTC
CASSYLGQAGEQYF
>TRBJ1-1|.|.|16|TRBV28
TGTGCCAGCAGTCCCTCCCCGGGCAGGGGTAACACTGAAGCTTTCTTT
CASSPSPGRGNTEAFF
>TRBJ1-5|once|.|13|TRBV19
TGTGCCAGTGCAGGGTGGATCGAGGAGCCCCAGCATTTT
CASAGWIEEPQHF
>TRBJ1-3|.|.|17|TRBV5-8
TGTGCCAGCAGCCACGGGTCCGGGACAAGAAATGGAAACACCATATATTTT
CASSHGSGTRNGNTIYF
>TRBJ2-1|.|TRBD2|15|TRBV6-5
TGTGCCAGCAGTTCCCGGAGACTAGCGTCCCATGAGCAGTTCTTC
CASSSRRLASHEQFF
>TRBJ1-2|.|.|11|TRBV3-1/TRBV3-2
TGTGCCAGCAGCCAAGCTGATGGCTACACCTTC
CASSQADGYTF
>TRBJ2-7|.|TRBD1|14|TRBV7-9
TGTGCCAGCAGCTTAAAGGGGGCATCGTACGAGCAGTACTTC
CASSLKGASYEQYF
>TRBJ2-3|.|.|15|TRBV9
TGTGCCAGCAGCGTAGCGCCAAGGGAGAGCGATACGCAGTATTTT
CASSVAPRESDTQYF
>TRBJ2-1|.|TRBD2|17|TRBV14
TGTGCCAGCAGCCAAGCTCCGGGACTAGGTCGCTATGGTGAGCAGTTCTTC
CASSQAPGLGRYGEQFF
>TRBJ1-2|.|.|12|TRBV19
TGTGCCAGTGGGGCAGCTAACTATGGCTACACCTTC
CASGAANYGYTF
>TRBJ2-3|.|.|17|TRBV5-6
TGTGCCAGCAGCTTGGCGGTTGGGGGGGCGAGGGCAGATACGCAGTATTTT
CASSLAVGGARADTQYF
>TRBJ1-1|.|.|14|TRBV29-1
TGCAGCGTTGAAGGACCCCGGGGGAATACTGAAGCTTTCTTT
CSVEGPRGNTEAFF
>TRBJ1-2|.|TRBD1|12|TRBV29-1
TGCAGCGTCACCGGACAGGGAGATGGCTACACCTTC
CSVTGQGDGYTF
>TRBJ1-6|.|TRBD1|15|TRBV7-2
TGTGCCAGCAGCTCGAGACAGGGGATGAAATCACCCCTCCACTTT
CASSSRQGMKSPLHF
>TRBJ1-2|.|.|15|TRBV11-2
TGTGCCAGCAGCTTAGATTACGGTAGCAGACATGGCTACACCTTC
CASSLDYGSRHGYTF
>TRBJ1-4|.|.|14|TRBV6-5
TGTGCCAGCAGTCATGTCCAGGGGAATGAAAAACTGTTTTTT
CASSHVQGNEKLFF
>TRBJ2-5|.|.|12|TRBV25-1
TGTGCCAGCAGTGGGCTAGTGGAGACCCAGTACTTC
CASSGLVETQYF
>TRBJ2-1|.|.|14|TRBV2
TGTGCCAGCAGTGGACAGCTGTCCTACAATGAGCAGTTCTTC
CASSGQLSYNEQFF
>TRBJ1-6|once|TRBD1|16|TRBV5-6
TGTGCCAGCAGCACCGTTTTCCAGGGGGCTCGATCACCCCTCCACTTT
CASSTVFQGARSPLHF
>TRBJ2-4|.|.|13|TRBV13
TGTGCCAGCAGCTTCGGGGGTTCGGACATTCAGTACTTC
CASSFGGSDIQYF
>TRBJ2-4|.|.|15|TRBV9
TGTGCCAGCAGCGTAGAGGGGGGGACTAAAAACATTCAGTACTTC
CASSVEGGTKNIQYF
>TRBJ2-7|.|TRBD2|17|TRBV15
TGTGCCACCAGCAGACCGGTAGCGGGGGGGTGGCTCCACGAGCAGTACTTC
CATSRPVAGGWLHEQYF
>TRBJ2-7|.|.|13|TRBV7-9
TGTGCCAGCAGCCCCATTCAGGAGGGCGAGCAGTACTTC
CASSPIQEGEQYF
>TRBJ1-1|.|.|13|TRBV11-3
TGTGCCAGCAGCTTCACGCGGGTCACTGAAGCTTTCTTT
CASSFTRVTEAFF
>TRBJ2-1|.|.|17|TRBV7-9
TGTGCCAGCAGCTTAGAAGCCAGGCGGGGCCAAAACAATGAGCAGTTCTTC
CASSLEARRGQNNEQFF
>TRBJ2-1|.|TRBD1|15|TRBV4-3
TGCGCCAGCAGCCATGACAGGTTTCAGGGGGATGAGCAGTTCTTC
CASSHDRFQGDEQFF